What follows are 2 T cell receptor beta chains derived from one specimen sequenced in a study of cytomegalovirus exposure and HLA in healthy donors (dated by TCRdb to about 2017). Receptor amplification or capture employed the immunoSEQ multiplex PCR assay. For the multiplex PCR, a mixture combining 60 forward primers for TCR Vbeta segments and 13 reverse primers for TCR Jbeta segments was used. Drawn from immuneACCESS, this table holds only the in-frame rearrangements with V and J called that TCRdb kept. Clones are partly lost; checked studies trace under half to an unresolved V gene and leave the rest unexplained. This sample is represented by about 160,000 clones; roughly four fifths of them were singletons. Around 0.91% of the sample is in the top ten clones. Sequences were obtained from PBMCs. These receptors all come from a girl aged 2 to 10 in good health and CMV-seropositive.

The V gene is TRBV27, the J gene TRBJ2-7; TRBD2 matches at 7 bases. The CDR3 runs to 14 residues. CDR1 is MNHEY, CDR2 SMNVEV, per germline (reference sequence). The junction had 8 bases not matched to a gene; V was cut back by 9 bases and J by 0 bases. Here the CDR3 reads CASRFGRDSYEQYF. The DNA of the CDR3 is TGTGCCAGTAGGTTTGGGAGGGACTCCTACGAGCAGTACTTC.

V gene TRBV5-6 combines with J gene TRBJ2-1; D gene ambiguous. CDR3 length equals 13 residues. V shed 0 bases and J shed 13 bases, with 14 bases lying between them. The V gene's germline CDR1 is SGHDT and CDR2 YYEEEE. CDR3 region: CASSLEASLGQFF. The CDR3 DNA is TGTGCCAGCAGCTTGGAAGCTAGTCTAGGACAGTTCTTC.